A single sample is the source of the 13 T cell receptor beta chains below, sequenced in a study of vaccination and CD4 T cells after COVID-19. Time point noted: late sampling 161 to 241 days after vaccination in a few convalescent patients. Treatment indicated: roughly 11-day PBMC culture with coronavirus spike peptide pools or control peptides (ViraFEST assay). These receptors have no identified antigens. The Oncomine TCR Beta short-read assay was applied to DNA of cultured CD4+ T cells. TCRdb used MiXCR to reprocess the PCR reads, holding one entry per CDR3 protein. The data hold fewer than 25,000 distinct CDR3 sequences, with 35% to 40% observed a single time. The sequenced sample was CD4+ T cells from blood, cultured in vitro, obtained about 7 months after SARS-CoV-2 vaccination. These receptors came from a human donor who had recovered from COVID-19.

V is TRBV5-5 and J is TRBJ1-2, with 8 bases identical to TRBD1. CDR1 and CDR2 (germline): SGHKS, YYEKEE (reference sequence). V dropped 4 bases and J dropped 6; count of bases not matched to a gene: 11. The CDR3 sequence is 15 residues long. CDR3 DNA: TGTGCCAGCAGCCTACTCCCGGACAGGGTAGATGGCTACACCTTC. Its protein product is CASSLLPDRVDGYTF. Filled out from reference TRBV5-5 and TRBJ1-2, the complete variable domain reads DAGVTQSPTHLIKTRGQQVTLRCSPISGHKSVSWYQQVLGQGPQFIFQYYEKEERGRGNFPDRFSARQFPNYSSELNVNALLLGDSALYLCASSLLPDRVDGYTFGSGTRLTVV.

There are a few counts of this clonotype. The V and J genes are TRBV7-3 and TRBJ2-3; D might be TRBD2 (6 bases). The V gene lost 5 bases and the J gene lost 1 base, with 10 bases spanning the gap. The germline V gene has CDR1 SGHTA and CDR2 FQGTGA. The CDR3 is 14 residues long. The CDR3 protein is CASSLQRGTDTQYF. DNA of the CDR3: TGTGCCAGCAGCCTCCAGCGGGGCACAGATACGCAGTATTTT.

The J gene is TRBJ2-3, the V gene TRBV6-2 or TRBV6-3; 8 nucleotides match TRBD1. Germline trimming cut 4 bases from V and 6 bases from J; bases unmatched to any gene: 21. CDR3 length: 19 residues. The germline CDR1 and CDR2 sequences are MNHEY and SVGEGT. The CDR3 loop reads CASSSSLGQGRGGGDTQYF. Written as DNA, the CDR3 is TGTGCCAGCAGTTCCTCCCTTGGACAGGGCAGAGGAGGCGGCGATACGCAGTATTTT.

A few counts support this clonotype. The V call is TRBV20-1, the J call TRBJ2-4; perhaps TRBD2 as D (6 bases). V dropped 0 bases and J dropped 7 bases, with 10 bases sitting between them. Per the germline V gene, CDR1 is DFQATT and CDR2 is SNEGSKA (reference sequence). The CDR3 covers 13 residues. Here the CDR3 DNA reads TGCAGTGCTAGAGATTACGCGGGGAACATTCAGTACTTC. Translating it yields CSARDYAGNIQYF.

The genes are TRBV7-9 and TRBJ2-3, with 9 bases matching TRBD2. This CDR3 is built from 19 residues. V shed 6 bases, J shed 0 bases, and the junction held 16 bases outside the gene matches. Per the germline V gene, CDR1 is SEHNR and CDR2 is FQNEAQ (reference sequence). The CDR3 sequence: CASRAGPSGGSPSTDTQYF. CDR3 bases: TGTGCCAGCAGAGCCGGGCCCAGCGGGGGGAGCCCTAGCACAGATACGCAGTATTTT.

This clonotype came up a few times. The J gene is TRBJ2-5, the V gene TRBV2, with 8 bases lining up with TRBD2. The V gene end was trimmed by 7 bases and the J gene end by 0 bases; junction bases not matched to a gene: 7. Per germline, CDR1 SNHLY and CDR2 FYNNEI. The CDR3 has 15 amino acids. The CDR3 coding sequence is TGTGCCAGCATGCGTGGGCGGGGGGACCAAGAGACCCAGTACTTC. This sequence encodes CASMRGRGDQETQYF.

This clonotype is medium-sized within its sample. This sequence joins TRBV7-3 and TRBJ1-6; 8 bases map to TRBD1. This CDR3 comprises 14 residues. V shed 5 bases and J 7 bases; nucleotides not matched to a gene: 4. Germline CDR1 is SGHTA and CDR2 is FQGTGA. CDR3 in DNA: TGTGCCAGCAGCCAGACAGGGGTCAATTCACCCCTCCACTTT. It translates to CASSQTGVNSPLHF. The full variable domain, its missing parts supplied by reference TRBV7-3 and TRBJ1-6, is GAGVSQTPSNKVTEKGKYVELRCDPISGHTALYWYRQSLGQGPEFLIYFQGTGAADDSGLPNDRFFAVRPEGSVSTLKIQRTERGDSAVYLCASSQTGVNSPLHFGNGTRLTVT.

This clonotype was picked up a small number of times. V gene TRBV7-2 combines with J gene TRBJ2-7; 10 bases line up with TRBD2. In germline, CDR1 is SGHTA, CDR2 FQGNSA. The CDR3 extends over 13 amino acids. Trimming took 5 bases from V and 7 from J; bases not matched to a gene: 5. The CDR3 protein is CASSISGGGEQYF. The CDR3 coding sequence is TGTGCCAGCAGCATAAGCGGGGGGGGAGAGCAGTACTTC.

The chain couples TRBV11-3 to TRBJ2-2, with D maybe TRBD2 (7 bases). Trimming took off 2 bases at V and 5 bases at J, with 12 bases between the two ends. The germline CDR1 and CDR2 sequences are SGHNT and YENEEA. The CDR3 consists of 15 residues. The CDR3 DNA follows: TGTGCCAGCAGCTTACGGGGGGCTCGGACCGGGGAGCTGTTTTTT. This sequence encodes CASSLRGARTGELFF.

This chain connects TRBV12-5 to TRBJ1-5, with a tentative D call TRBD1 (5 bases). Trimming left V 8 bases short and J 0 bases short, with 11 bases between. The germline CDR1 and CDR2 sequences are LGHNT and FRNRAP. The CDR3 contains 14 residues. The CDR3 sequence: CASPPRVSNQPQHF. CDR3 DNA sequence: TGTGCTAGTCCACCCAGGGTTAGCAATCAGCCCCAGCATTTT.

This clonotype is a singleton in its sample. The chain couples TRBV20-1 to TRBJ1-1; maybe TRBD1 (6 bases). Germline CDR1 reads DFQATT; CDR2 reads SNEGSKA (reference sequence). Trimming took off 3 bases at V and 2 bases at J, with 10 bases between the two ends. This CDR3 is built from 13 residues. CDR3 protein: CSASPGVNTEAFF. The CDR3 DNA follows: TGCAGTGCTAGCCCAGGGGTAAACACTGAAGCTTTCTTT.

A few counts support this clonotype. This rearrangement joins TRBV7-9 to TRBJ1-6; possible D gene TRBD1, 5 bases. V lost 5 bases and J lost 6, with 11 bases in between. Germline CDR1 and CDR2: SEHNR and FQNEAQ (reference sequence). The length of the CDR3 is 14 residues. The CDR3 spells CASSRGEGNSPLHF. As DNA, the CDR3 is TGTGCCAGCAGCCGAGGGGAGGGTAATTCACCCCTCCACTTT.

CDR3 sequence: CSAREDSRPYEQYF. The DNA of the CDR3 is TGCAGTGCTAGAGAGGACAGCAGGCCATACGAGCAGTACTTC. V usage is TRBV20-1 and J usage is TRBJ2-7; a possible D gene is TRBD1 (6 bases). The CDR3 length is 14 residues. V gave up 0 bases and J gave up 4 bases, with 13 bases separating them. CDR1 DFQATT and CDR2 SNEGSKA come from the germline V gene (reference sequence).